This T cell receptor beta chain is from a study of early T cells in non-severe SARS-CoV-2 infection. Study findings and constraints: VDJdb matching, biased toward anti-spike CD8 responses, missed private and CD4 specificities.

Attached unique molecular identifiers marked individual cDNA molecules. TCRdb re-called the 5' RACE reads with MiXCR, one entry per CDR3 protein. The repertoire holds more than 75,000 distinct CDR3 sequences, with 13% as singletons. Regarding this clonotype: Its antigen remains unknown.

V was clipped by 3 bases and J by 2 bases, with 11 bases between them. The germline V gene encodes CDR1 SQVTM and CDR2 ANQGSEA. This CDR3 is 15 amino acids long. The chain links TRBV29-1 to TRBJ2-6; tentative D call: TRBD2 (6 bases). Source material: whole blood. This clonotype originated in an adult who was a healthcare worker with PCR-confirmed SARS-CoV-2 infection or an uninfected control (not recorded which). DNA of the CDR3: TGCAGCGTTGACGAGGAGGGTGCTGGGGCCAACGTCCTGACTTTC. Amino acid sequence: CSVDEEGAGANVLTF. The full variable domain, its missing parts supplied by reference TRBV29-1 and TRBJ2-6, is SAVISQKPSRDICQRGTSLTIQCQVDSQVTMMFWYRQQPGQSLTLIATANQGSEATYESGFVIDKFPISRPNLTFSTLTVSNMSPEDSSIYLCSVDEEGAGANVLTFGAGSRLTVL.